The sample holds many counts of the clone carrying this TCR beta chain. Its antigen is not known. Molecules of cDNA were individually given unique molecular identifiers that were attached to them. TCRdb re-called the 5' RACE reads with MiXCR, one entry per CDR3 protein. The repertoire holds about 45,000 distinct CDR3 sequences, with about 12% as singletons. This record belongs to a study of early T cells in non-severe SARS-CoV-2 infection. Study-wide context: The authors sequenced bulk RNA from unsorted whole blood, leaving chains unpaired.

Study-level points and caveats: CD4 and private specificities were missed by VDJdb matching, which favored anti-spike CD8 responses.

Germline-derived CDR1 and CDR2 are GTSNPN and SVGIG (reference sequence). Trimming cost V 2 bases and J 0 bases; bases outside gene matches: 13. The CDR3 covers 18 residues. The TCR sequence derives from an adult who was a healthcare worker with PCR-confirmed SARS-CoV-2 infection or an uninfected control (not recorded which). The rearrangement joins TRBV30 to TRBJ2-3; TRBD1 agrees at 8 bases. Sequencing was done on a sample of whole blood. This CDR3 reads CAWSSGRWTGPSTDTQYF. The CDR3 nucleotides are TGTGCCTGGAGTTCAGGAAGGTGGACAGGGCCTAGCACAGATACGCAGTATTTT.